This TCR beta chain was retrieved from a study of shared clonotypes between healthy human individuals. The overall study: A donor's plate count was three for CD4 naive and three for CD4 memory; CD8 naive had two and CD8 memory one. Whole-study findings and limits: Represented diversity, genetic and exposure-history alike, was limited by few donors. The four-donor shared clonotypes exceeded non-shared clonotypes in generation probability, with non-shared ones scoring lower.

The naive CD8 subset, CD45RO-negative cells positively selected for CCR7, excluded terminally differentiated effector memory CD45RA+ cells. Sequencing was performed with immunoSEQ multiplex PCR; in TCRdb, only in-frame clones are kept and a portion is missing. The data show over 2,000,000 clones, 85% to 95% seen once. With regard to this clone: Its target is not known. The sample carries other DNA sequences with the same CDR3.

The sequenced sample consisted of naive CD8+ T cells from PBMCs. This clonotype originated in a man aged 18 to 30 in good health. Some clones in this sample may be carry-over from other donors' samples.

The CDR3 DNA follows: TGTGCCAGCAGTTACTCGATCGCGTACGAGCAGTACTTC. Protein product: CASSYSIAYEQYF. The chain employs TRBV6-6 and TRBJ2-7; D call uncertain. V was trimmed by 0 bases and J by 4 bases, leaving 7 bases between them. Germline V gives CDR1 MNHNY, CDR2 SVGAGI (reference sequence). The CDR3 spans 13 residues.